A single sample gave rise to the 25 T cell receptor beta chains below, sequenced in a study of tumor-infiltrating lymphocytes in glioblastoma multiforme. Three nested ARM-PCR rounds with V-beta and C-beta primers built TCRB libraries. In TCRdb, the multiplex PCR reads were re-called with MiXCR into one record per CDR3 protein. The sample shows some 9,300 distinct CDR3 sequences, about 70% of them seen only once. Sequenced sample: brain tumor tissue. These receptors came from a male donor with glioblastoma.

A word on this clonotype: Just one base apart from a much larger clone, this may be a read error. The CDR3: CASRASGELSF. Here the CDR3 DNA reads TGTGCCAGCAGGGCTAGCGGGGAGCTGTCTTTT. J is TRBJ2-2 and V is TRBV7-3; 9 bases align to TRBD2. Germline lookup yields CDR1 SGHTA and CDR2 FQGTGA. This CDR3 region has 11 residues.

V gene TRBV4-2 combines with J gene TRBJ2-2; a possible D gene is TRBD1 (5 bases). The CDR3 runs to 15 residues. Trimming stripped 6 bases from V and 2 bases from J, with 13 bases between. Looked up from germline, CDR1 is LGHNA and CDR2 is YNFKEQ. In DNA, the CDR3 is TGTGCCAGCAGTCAGGGTGACAGTAACACCGGGGAGCTGTTTTTT. Translating gives CASSQGDSNTGELFF.

V and J are TRBV12-3 or TRBV12-4 and TRBJ2-3; 7 nucleotides agree with TRBD1. The ends lost 5 bases at V and 0 bases at J; junction bases unmatched: 2. The CDR3 loop spans 14 amino acids. CDR3 bases: TGTGCCAGCAGTCCGGACAGGAGCACAGATACGCAGTATTTT. Translation gives CASSPDRSTDTQYF.

The chain uses TRBV29-1 and TRBJ2-1; the D call may be TRBD1 or TRBD2 (5 bases each). The CDR3 length is 14 residues. Per the germline V gene, CDR1 is SQVTM and CDR2 is ANQGSEA. The CDR3 sequence: CGTRDVRCYNEQFF. CDR3 coding DNA: TGCGGCACTCGGGACGTGAGATGCTACAATGAGCAGTTCTTC.

A note on this clonotype: At one end, the junction sequence differs from germline, possibly due to a read error. This chain joins TRBV30 and TRBJ2-6; D possibly matches TRBD1 or TRBD2 (5 bases each). The CDR3 runs to 14 residues. Per the germline V gene, CDR1 is GTSNPN and CDR2 is SVGIG (reference sequence). Here the CDR3 reads CACRGCSGASVLTF. The CDR3 nucleotides read TGTGCCTGTAGAGGGTGCTCCGGGGCCAGCGTCCTGACTTTC.

Remarks on this clonotype: One junction end disagrees with the germline gene, perhaps due to a read error. The rearrangement uses TRBV11-2 and TRBJ1-2, with 8 bases identical to TRBD1. The CDR3 spans 17 residues. Germline values: CDR1 SGHAT, CDR2 FQNNGV. CDR3 loop: CASSPRPGQVDRCGYTF. The CDR3 DNA follows: TGTGCTAGCAGCCCTAGGCCGGGACAGGTTGACCGCTGTGGCTACACCTTC.

Details on this clonotype: A single base separates this from a much larger clone, so it may be a read error. The V call is TRBV20-1, the J call TRBJ2-2, with a possible D match to TRBD2 (6 bases). This CDR3 is 15 amino acids long. Germline loops: CDR1 DFQATT, CDR2 SNEGSKA (reference sequence). In DNA form, the CDR3 reads TGCAGTGCTAGAGATCGGCGGGAAGGTACCGTGGAGCTGTTTTTT. This translates into CSARDRREGTVELFF.

This clonotype showed up just once. The rearrangement uses TRBV29-1 and TRBJ2-5; the D call may be TRBD1 or TRBD2 (7 bases each). Per the germline V gene, CDR1 is SQVTM and CDR2 is ANQGSEA. V was shortened by 3 bases and J by 5 bases, with 19 bases between the two germline ends. The CDR3 loop spans 15 amino acids. The CDR3 nucleotides are TGCAGCGTTGAGTGGGACAGAGGGAGGGCGGAGACCCAGTACTTC. It is translated as CSVEWDRGRAETQYF.

The V gene is TRBV11-2, the J gene TRBJ2-2; TRBD1 might be the D (6 bases). The CDR3 runs 20 residues. Germline V gene data show CDR1 as SGHAT and CDR2 as FQNNGV. The V and J ends lost 7 bases and 4 bases respectively, with 31 bases between them. The CDR3 protein is CASTLSFGQGLTVSTGELFF. The CDR3 nucleotides are TGTGCCAGCACCCTCTCATTCGGCCAGGGGCTAACGGTAAGCACCGGGGAGCTGTTTTTT.

The chain joins TRBV7-9 to TRBJ2-3, with a possible D match to TRBD1 (6 bases). V was cut by 2 bases and J by 2 bases, with 14 bases left in between. Germline lookup yields CDR1 SEHNR and CDR2 FQNEAQ (reference sequence). This CDR3 is 16 amino acids long. The CDR3 DNA is TGTGCCAGCAGCTTATTGGGCAGGGGTTTCACAGATACGCAGTATTTT. It specifies CASSLLGRGFTDTQYF.

This clonotype was counted a single time. V gene TRBV6-1 combines with J gene TRBJ2-7; D might be TRBD1 or TRBD2, each matching 6 bases. V was shortened by 8 bases and J by 4 bases, with 18 bases between the two germline ends. The CDR3 has 14 amino acids. From germline, CDR1 is MNHNS and CDR2 SASEGT. CDR3 amino acids: CASGRTVGPYEQYF. The CDR3 DNA reads as TGTGCCAGCGGGAGGACAGTGGGACCGTACGAGCAGTACTTC.

The chain links TRBV20-1 to TRBJ1-1, with 7 bases aligning to TRBD1. The CDR3 consists of 14 residues. With 2 bases clipped from V and 1 base from J, the junction kept 4 bases outside the gene matches. CDR1 DFQATT and CDR2 SNEGSKA come from the germline V gene (reference sequence). DNA for the CDR3: TGCAGTGCTAGATTCAGGGGGGGGAACACTGAAGCTTTCTTT. Translated: CSARFRGGNTEAFF.

This clonotype was detected many times. V and J are TRBV6-6 and TRBJ2-1, with 8 bases matching TRBD2. V gave up 7 bases and J gave up 4 bases; unmatched junction bases: 18. CDR3 length: 18 amino acids. Germline CDR1 is MNHNY and CDR2 is SVGAGI (reference sequence). CDR3 DNA: TGTGCCAGCACCCTCAAGCGGTTAATGGCGGGGGGATACAATGAGCAGTTCTTC. It yields the protein CASTLKRLMAGGYNEQFF.

This clonotype was found a few times. The chain is built from TRBV12-3 or TRBV12-4 and TRBJ1-5; 7 bases map to TRBD1. J lost 9 bases, V lost 5 bases, and 7 bases had no gene match. The CDR3 totals 13 residues. Written as DNA, the CDR3 is TGTGCCAGCAGTGCGACAGGGATGGTGCCCCAGCATTTT. Translating gives CASSATGMVPQHF.

Notes on this clonotype: Likely a read error: the CDR3 ends without its conserved phenylalanine or tryptophan. The chain combines TRBV20-1 with TRBJ2-1; D perhaps matches TRBD2 (5 bases). The V gene lost 1 base and the J gene lost 9 bases, with 13 bases spanning the gap. Looked up from germline, CDR1 is DFQATT and CDR2 is SNEGSKA (reference sequence). The CDR3 covers 13 residues. CDR3 in amino acids: CSARVLADLEQFL. CDR3 bases: TGCAGTGCTAGAGTTCTAGCTGATCTTGAGCAGTTCCTC.

In its sample, this clonotype was seen many times. This may arise from a read error, as a much more abundant clone is one base away. This chain connects TRBV25-1 to TRBJ2-6, with a tentative D call TRBD1 (6 bases). The germline V gene has CDR1 MGHDK and CDR2 SYGVNS. The CDR3 is 18 residues long. The CDR3 spells CASNEYRTDHSGANVLTF. CDR3 bases: TGTGCCAGCAATGAATATAGGACAGATCACTCTGGGGCCAACGTCCTGACTTTC.

This chain uses TRBV29-1 with TRBJ2-1; the D gene is possibly TRBD1 (6 bases). Trimming left V 0 bases short and J 13 bases short, with 19 bases between. Germline V gene data show CDR1 as SQVTM and CDR2 as ANQGSEA. This CDR3 is 14 amino acids long. The CDR3 DNA follows: TGCAGCGTTGAAGAAGGGGACACCTATCATGGCCAGTTCTTC. Its protein product is CSVEEGDTYHGQFF.

A single count supports this clonotype. A junction boundary mismatches the germline segment, possibly from a read error. The CDR3 DNA follows: TGTGCCAGTAGCTTCTCTAGCCTAGCACTTTACGAGCGGTACTTC. Translating it yields CASSFSSLALYERYF. The V gene is TRBV11-2, the J gene TRBJ2-7, with D possibly TRBD2 on 5 matching bases. CDR3 length: 15 residues. The germline gives CDR1 SGHAT, CDR2 FQNNGV.

On this clonotype itself: Germline and junction disagree at one end, which may indicate a read error. V usage is TRBV11-2 and J usage is TRBJ2-1; a weak D match, TRBD1 (6 bases). The CDR3 contains 13 residues. The germline CDR1 and CDR2 sequences are SGHAT and FQNNGV. In nucleotides, the CDR3 is TGTGTCACCAGCTTAGATAGGGGGAATGAGCACTTCTTT. The encoded protein is CVTSLDRGNEHFF.

Turning to this clonotype: The conserved phenylalanine or tryptophan is not found at the CDR3 terminus, so this likely reflects a read error. The gene calls are TRBV11-1 and TRBJ1-1, with a possible D match to TRBD1 (6 bases). The CDR3 has 14 residues. Germline V gene data show CDR1 as SGHAT and CDR2 as FQDESV (reference sequence). CDR3 loop: CASILEELDSEAFS. CDR3 bases: TGTGCCAGCATCTTAGAGGAGTTGGACAGCGAGGCTTTCTCT.

As concerns this clonotype: A much larger clone lies one base from this, so it may be a read error. The chain carries TRBV11-3 and TRBJ2-7; D is ambiguous. The CDR3 covers 13 residues. The germline CDR1 and CDR2 sequences are SGHNT and YENEEA. The CDR3 DNA reads TGTGCCAGCAGCCTATCCATGGGTTACGAGCGGTACTTC. Residues: CASSLSMGYERYF.

CDR3 amino acids: CASSLGATGRADTQYF. Here the CDR3 DNA reads TGTGCCAGCAGCTTAGGGGCGACAGGGAGGGCAGATACGCAGTATTTT. The chain uses TRBV11-2 and TRBJ2-3; D possibly matches TRBD1 or TRBD2 (7 bases each). Trimming removed 1 base from V and 4 bases from J, with 15 bases in between. The CDR3 consists of 16 residues. From germline, CDR1 is SGHAT and CDR2 FQNNGV.

In nucleotides, the CDR3 is TGTGCCAGCAGCCTAGGACAGGGGGAAACAGATACGCAGTATTTT. The encoded protein is CASSLGQGETDTQYF. The chain combines TRBV11-3 with TRBJ2-3; 10 nucleotides align to TRBD1. V dropped 5 bases and J dropped 3; count of bases not matched to a gene: 5. This CDR3 has 15 amino acids. The germline gives CDR1 SGHNT, CDR2 YENEEA.

The chain is built from TRBV20-1 and TRBJ2-1; a possible D gene is TRBD2 (6 bases). CDR3 length: 15 residues. The V end lost 2 bases, the J end lost 10 bases, and 21 bases lay between the germline ends. CDR1 and CDR2 (germline): DFQATT, SNEGSKA (reference sequence). The CDR3 spells CSARLASVVGEEQFF. In nucleotides, the CDR3 is TGCAGTGCTAGATTAGCTAGCGTGGTGGGAGAGGAGCAGTTCTTC.

The chain carries TRBV20-1 and TRBJ1-2, with TRBD1 matching 12 bases. Trimming at V came to 1 base and at J to 8 bases, leaving 8 bases not matched to a gene. The V gene's germline CDR1 is DFQATT and CDR2 SNEGSKA (reference sequence). CDR3 size: 15 residues. CDR3 DNA: TGCAGTGCTAGAGTCACCGGGACAGGGGGCTGGGGCTACACCTTC. It encodes CSARVTGTGGWGYTF.